This T cell receptor (beta chain) is from a study of identical twins. Study-level results: Cross-sectional statistical analysis was relied on for the conclusions, without the same donors being followed. Out-of-frame alpha sequences that twins shared showed excess low generation probability.

Only healthy Caucasians were enrolled as donors. TCRdb re-analysed the 5' RACE reads in MiXCR, keeping a single row per CDR3 protein. Among about 660,000 distinct CDR3 sequences listed, under 9% were seen once. The germline CDR1 and CDR2 sequences are DFQATT and SNEGSKA (reference sequence). With V trimmed by 0 bases and J by 6 bases, 3 bases remained unmatched. This CDR3 has 14 residues. About this clonotype itself: No antigen is known for it.

This same sample was also taken into another study, of yellow fever vaccine responses in identical twins.

The clonotype comes from a woman aged 18 to 35 in good health. The specimen was PBMCs. The chain recombines TRBV20-1 with TRBJ2-1; 9 bases match TRBD2. The CDR3 nucleotides are TGCAGTGCTAGAGACCTAGCGGGGATCAATGAGCAGTTCTTC. Amino acid sequence: CSARDLAGINEQFF.